Listed here is a single TCR beta chain. Antigen specificity is unknown. At one of its ends the junction is not consistent with the germline gene, which may arise from a read error. RNA transcripts were the template for amplifying TCR beta CDR3 regions. The study used the HTBI primer set for a first-round RT-PCR of the TCR CDR3. TCRdb analysed the multiplex PCR reads with MiXCR anew, one entry per CDR3 protein. The sample consists of 500,000 to 800,000 distinct CDR3 sequences, 45% of them appearing once. CDR1 and CDR2 (germline): SGHVS, FQNEAQ. The CDR3 loop spans 16 amino acids. The source of the sample is a study of T cells in Graves' hyperthyroidism and ophthalmopathy. Whole-study findings and limits: Researchers report that a 13 V-J model separated ophthalmopathy from stable hyperthyroidism. The model predicted ophthalmopathy a median roughly 6.3 months before onset.

Exclusion criteria comprised uncontrolled infection, other autoimmune disease, pregnancy or lactation. Orbital computed tomography and thyroid ultrasound, together with serum TRAb and thyroxine and clinical symptoms, were used for diagnoses. The chain recombines TRBV7-8 with TRBJ1-5; 8 bases map to TRBD1. The sequencing sample was made of peripheral blood or thyroid tissue (not recorded which). The receptor was derived from an adult man with Graves' disease, either hyperthyroidism or ophthalmopathy (not recorded which). In DNA form, the CDR3 reads TGTGCCAGCAGCTTAGCGTGGGGACAGGCGGGTCAGTCCCAGCATTTT. Its translation: CASSLAWGQAGQSQHF.